These 2 T cell receptor beta chains originate from one sample sequenced in a study of cytomegalovirus exposure and HLA in healthy donors. Vbeta (60) and Jbeta (13) primers were used in the PCR. Using immunoSEQ multiplex PCR, the repertoire was profiled, and TCRdb retains in-frame clones only, with some absent. Of 180,000 or so clones listed, over 60% are singletons. The specimen sequenced was PBMCs. The receptors were gathered from a man aged 45-65 years in good health and CMV-seropositive.

The V call is TRBV5-8, the J call TRBJ2-7; D perhaps matches TRBD2 (5 bases). There are 17 residues in the CDR3. V lost 4 bases, J lost 6 bases, and 26 bases lay in between. The V gene's germline CDR1 is SGHTS and CDR2 YDEGEE. This chain's CDR3 is CASSSGRAVLGTSEQYV. Here the CDR3 DNA reads TGTGCCAGCAGCAGCGGTCGGGCGGTTCTGGGAACGAGCGAGCAGTACGTC.

V usage is TRBV18 and J usage is TRBJ2-3; the match to TRBD1 covers 7 bases. Germline CDR1 is KGHSH and CDR2 is LQKENI. Trimming cost V 3 bases and J 5 bases; bases outside gene matches: 5. The CDR3 is 14 residues long. This chain's CDR3 is CASSPTGRGDTQYF. CDR3 bases: TGTGCCAGCTCACCGACAGGGCGCGGAGATACGCAGTATTTT.